At least ten counts were recorded for the clone carrying this T cell receptor beta chain. The length of the CDR3 is 19 residues. CDR1 and CDR2 (germline): LGHDT, YNNKEL (reference sequence). The germline V and J ends were trimmed by 2 bases and 0 bases, with 19 bases remaining between them. The data belong to a study of T cells in Graves' hyperthyroidism and ophthalmopathy. Reasons for excluding patients were uncontrolled infection, other autoimmune disease, pregnancy or lactation. The source material, RNA transcripts, was used to amplify TCR beta CDR3 regions. Primed by the HTBI set, a first-round RT-PCR was run on the TCR CDR3. TCRdb itself ran the multiplex PCR reads through MiXCR, one entry per CDR3 protein. The data show roughly 400,000 distinct CDR3 sequences, with over 12% seen just once and over 25% held by the top ten.

The chain is built from TRBV3-1 and TRBJ1-4, with D perhaps matching TRBD1 (5 bases). The clonotype originates from a man between 50 and 59 years old with Graves' ophthalmopathy. Sequencing used blood. DNA of the CDR3: TGTGCCAGCAGCCAAAATTCCCCGACAGCGGCGTCAACTAATGAAAAACTGTTTTTT. Residues: CASSQNSPTAASTNEKLFF. The full variable domain, in which reference TRBV3-1 and TRBJ1-4 provide the parts outside the CDR3, is DTAVSQTPKYLVTQMGNDKSIKCEQNLGHDTMYWYKQDSKKFLKIMFSYNNKELIINETVPNRFSPKSPDKAHLNLHINSLELGDSAVYFCASSQNSPTAASTNEKLFFGSGTQLSVL.